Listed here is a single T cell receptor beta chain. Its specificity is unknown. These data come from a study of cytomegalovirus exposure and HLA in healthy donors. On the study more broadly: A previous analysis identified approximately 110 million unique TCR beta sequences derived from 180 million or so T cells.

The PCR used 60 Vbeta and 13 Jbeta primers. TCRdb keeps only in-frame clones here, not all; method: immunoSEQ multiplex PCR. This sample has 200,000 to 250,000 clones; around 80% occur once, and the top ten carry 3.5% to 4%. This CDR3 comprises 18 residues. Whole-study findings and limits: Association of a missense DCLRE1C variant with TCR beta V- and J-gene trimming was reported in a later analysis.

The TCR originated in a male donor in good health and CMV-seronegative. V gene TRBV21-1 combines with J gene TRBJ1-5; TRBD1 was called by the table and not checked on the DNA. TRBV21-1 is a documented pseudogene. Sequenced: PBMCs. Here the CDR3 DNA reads TGTGCCAGCAGCAAAGAAACTGGGACAGGGCGTTTGTTTCAGCCCCAGCATTTT. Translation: CASSKETGTGRLFQPQHF.